This TCR beta chain derives from a study of T-cell reconstitution after alpha-beta-depleted transplantation in children. This clonotype has a handful of counts. Its antigen is as yet unknown. Molecular barcoding with unique molecular identifiers was used for the TCRbeta library. In TCRdb, the PCR reads were re-called with MiXCR into one record per CDR3 protein. The profile covers approximately 400,000 distinct CDR3 sequences, with 15% to 20% appearing a single time and approximately 29% taken by the ten largest. Regarding the study as a whole: A year post-transplant, T-cell counts and diversity derived mostly from newly produced T cells.

The CDR3 loop spans 14 amino acids. V lost 6 bases and J 2 bases, leaving 11 bases between the germline ends. The V and J genes are TRBV12-3 or TRBV12-4 and TRBJ1-3, with D possibly being TRBD1 (5 bases). This TCR came from a boy younger than two who had a stem cell transplant for Wiskott-Aldrich syndrome, so the T cells may come from the graft donor. Sequencing used PBMCs, mostly from graft donor cells, obtained 360 days after TCRalphabeta/CD19-depleted stem cell transplant. CDR3 sequence: CASRPQGTGNTIYF. The CDR3 nucleotides are TGTGCCAGCAGGCCGCAGGGTACTGGAAACACCATATATTTT.